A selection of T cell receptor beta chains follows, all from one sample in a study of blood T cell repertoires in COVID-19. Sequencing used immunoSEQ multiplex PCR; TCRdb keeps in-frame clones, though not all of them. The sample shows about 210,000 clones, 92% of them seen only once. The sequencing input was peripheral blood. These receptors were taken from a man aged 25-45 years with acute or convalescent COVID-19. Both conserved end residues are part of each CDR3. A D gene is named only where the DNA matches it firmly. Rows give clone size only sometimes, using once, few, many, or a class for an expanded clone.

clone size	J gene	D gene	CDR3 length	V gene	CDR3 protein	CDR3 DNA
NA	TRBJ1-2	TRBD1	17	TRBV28	CASSFAFRTGTIYGYTF	TGTGCCAGCAGTTTCGCCTTTAGGACAGGTACTATTTATGGCTACACCTTC
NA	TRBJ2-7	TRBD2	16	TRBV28	CASSLLYLAGSYEQYF	TGTGCCAGCAGTTTATTGTATCTAGCGGGCTCCTACGAGCAGTACTTC
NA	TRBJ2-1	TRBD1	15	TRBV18	CASSPFFARDSEQFF	TGTGCCAGCTCACCGTTTTTTGCCAGGGACAGCGAGCAGTTCTTC
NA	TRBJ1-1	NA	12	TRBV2	CASSVLNTEAFF	TGTGCCAGCAGTGTCTTGAACACTGAAGCTTTCTTT
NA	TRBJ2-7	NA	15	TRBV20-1	CSASTWGGGSYEQYF	TGCAGTGCTAGTACCTGGGGGGGCGGCTCCTACGAGCAGTACTTC
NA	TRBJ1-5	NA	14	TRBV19	CASSIPPFNQPQHF	TGTGCCAGTAGTATCCCCCCGTTCAATCAGCCCCAGCATTTT
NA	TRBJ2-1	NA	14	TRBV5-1	CASSLGDTHNEQFF	TGCGCCAGCAGCTTGGGAGACACCCACAATGAGCAGTTCTTC
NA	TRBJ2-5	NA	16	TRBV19	CASSIAPAGFQETQYF	TGTGCCAGTAGTATCGCCCCCGCAGGGTTCCAAGAGACCCAGTACTTC
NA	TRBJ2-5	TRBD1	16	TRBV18	CASSPQGQGAIGAQYF	TGTGCCAGCTCACCACAGGGACAGGGGGCGATTGGGGCCCAGTACTTC
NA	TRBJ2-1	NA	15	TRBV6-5	CASSYEGSYYNEQFF	TGTGCCAGCAGTTACGAGGGTTCCTACTACAATGAGCAGTTCTTC
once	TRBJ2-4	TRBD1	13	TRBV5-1	CASSPAGTAIQYF	TGCGCCAGCAGCCCAGCCGGGACAGCAATTCAGTACTTC
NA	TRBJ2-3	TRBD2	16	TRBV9	CASSTTSGGAGDTQYF	TGTGCCAGCAGCACCACTAGCGGGGGGGCCGGAGATACGCAGTATTTT
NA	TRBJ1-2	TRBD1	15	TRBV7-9	CASSPPTGGAYGYTF	TGTGCCAGCAGTCCCCCGACAGGGGGCGCCTATGGCTACACCTTC
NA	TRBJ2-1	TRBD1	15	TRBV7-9	CASSVGTGEHNEQFF	TGTGCCAGCAGCGTGGGGACAGGGGAACACAATGAGCAGTTCTTC
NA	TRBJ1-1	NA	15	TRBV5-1	CASSLGTPKNTEAFF	TGCGCCAGCAGCTTAGGGACACCGAAGAACACTGAAGCTTTCTTT
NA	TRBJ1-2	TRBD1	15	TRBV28	CASSSGDRARYGYTF	TGTGCCAGCAGTTCGGGGGACAGGGCCCGCTATGGCTACACCTTC
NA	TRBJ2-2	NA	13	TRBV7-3	CASSLTGTGELFF	TGTGCCAGCAGCTTGACGGGAACCGGGGAGCTGTTTTTT
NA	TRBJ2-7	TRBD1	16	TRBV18	CASSRHRGRNDYEQYF	TGTGCCAGCTCACGCCACAGGGGAAGAAATGACTACGAGCAGTACTTC
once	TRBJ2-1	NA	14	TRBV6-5	CASSYSNGWNEQFF	TGTGCCAGCAGTTACTCTAACGGGTGGAATGAGCAGTTCTTC
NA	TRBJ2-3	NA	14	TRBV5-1	CASSLITSTDTQYF	TGCGCCAGCAGCTTGATAACTAGCACAGATACGCAGTATTTT
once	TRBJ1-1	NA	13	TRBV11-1	CASSLGSVTEAFF	TGTGCCAGCAGCCTGGGGAGTGTGACTGAAGCTTTCTTT
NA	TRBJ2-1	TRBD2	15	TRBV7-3	CASSPRLAGNNEQFF	TGTGCCAGCAGCCCCAGACTAGCGGGTAACAATGAGCAGTTCTTC
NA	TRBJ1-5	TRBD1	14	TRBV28	CASSDRGLGQPQHF	TGTGCCAGCAGTGACAGGGGGTTGGGTCAGCCCCAGCATTTT
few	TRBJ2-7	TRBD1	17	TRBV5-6	CASSYGTATKLYGEQYF	TGTGCCAGCAGCTACGGGACAGCCACAAAACTCTACGGTGAGCAGTACTTC
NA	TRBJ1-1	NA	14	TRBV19	CASIPQGSRAEAFF	TGTGCCAGTATCCCCCAGGGTTCAAGGGCTGAAGCTTTCTTT
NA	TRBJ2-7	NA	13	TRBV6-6	CASSKYREGEQYF	TGTGCCAGCAGCAAATACAGGGAAGGGGAGCAGTACTTC
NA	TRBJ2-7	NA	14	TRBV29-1	CSVALGAGLSEQYF	TGCAGCGTCGCTTTAGGGGCAGGGCTGAGCGAGCAGTACTTC
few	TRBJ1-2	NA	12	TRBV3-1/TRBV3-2	CASSQGGNGYTF	TGTGCCAGCAGCCAGGGAGGAAATGGCTACACCTTC
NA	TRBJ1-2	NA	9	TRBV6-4	CASSASPDF	TGTGCCAGCAGTGCTAGCCCGGACTTC
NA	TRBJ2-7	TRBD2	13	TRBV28	CASRDGLVSEQYF	TGTGCCAGCAGAGACGGACTAGTTAGCGAGCAGTACTTC
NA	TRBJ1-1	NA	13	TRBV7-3	CASSAYRETEAFF	TGTGCCAGCAGCGCTTACAGGGAAACTGAAGCTTTCTTT
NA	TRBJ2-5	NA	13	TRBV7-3	CASSLGGKETQYF	TGTGCCAGCAGCTTAGGCGGTAAAGAGACCCAGTACTTC
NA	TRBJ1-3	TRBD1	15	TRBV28	CASRFPGTARNTIYF	TGTGCCAGCAGATTCCCCGGGACAGCGAGAAACACCATATATTTT
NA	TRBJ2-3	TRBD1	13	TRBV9	CASSVPGGDTQYF	TGTGCCAGCAGTGTCCCAGGGGGAGATACGCAGTATTTT
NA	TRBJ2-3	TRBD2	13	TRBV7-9	CASQRGGPDTQYF	TGTGCCAGCCAGCGGGGGGGGCCAGATACGCAGTATTTT
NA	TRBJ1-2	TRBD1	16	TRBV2	CASSALGQAPSNGYTF	TGTGCCAGCAGCGCCCTAGGACAGGCACCTAGTAATGGCTACACCTTC
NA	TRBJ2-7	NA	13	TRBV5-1	CASSPARGYEQYF	TGCGCCAGCAGCCCGGCCAGGGGATACGAGCAGTACTTC
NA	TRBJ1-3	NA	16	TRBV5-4	CASSLDTFRSGNTIYF	TGTGCCAGCAGCTTAGATACATTTCGCTCTGGAAACACCATATATTTT
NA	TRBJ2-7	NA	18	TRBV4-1	CASSQTLRAGDRDDEQYF	NA
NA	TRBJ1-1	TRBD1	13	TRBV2	CASSDPMDREAFF	TGTGCCAGCAGTGATCCGATGGACAGGGAAGCTTTCTTT
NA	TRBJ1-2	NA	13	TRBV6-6	CASSWGREDGYTF	TGTGCCAGCAGTTGGGGCAGGGAAGATGGCTACACCTTC
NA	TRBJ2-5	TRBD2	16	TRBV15	CATSRATSGGQETQYF	TGTGCCACCAGCAGAGCCACAAGCGGGGGACAAGAGACCCAGTACTTC
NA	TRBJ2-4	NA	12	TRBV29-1	CSVAETGNIQYF	TGCAGCGTTGCCGAAACAGGGAACATTCAGTACTTC
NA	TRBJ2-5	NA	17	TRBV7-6	CASSLGVGPIYQETQYF	TGTGCCAGCAGCTTAGGTGTGGGGCCAATTTACCAAGAGACCCAGTACTTC
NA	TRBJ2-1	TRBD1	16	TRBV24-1	CATSDPTGGSYNEQFF	TGTGCCACCAGTGATCCTACAGGGGGTTCCTACAATGAGCAGTTCTTC
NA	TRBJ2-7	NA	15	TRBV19	CASSFSAGISYEQYF	TGTGCCAGTAGTTTCTCCGCGGGGATCTCCTACGAGCAGTACTTC
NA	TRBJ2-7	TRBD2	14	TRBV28	CAATSGRGAYEQYF	TGTGCGGCGACTAGCGGGAGGGGCGCCTACGAGCAGTACTTC
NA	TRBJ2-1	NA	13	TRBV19	CASEGGLGNEQFF	TGTGCCAGTGAGGGCGGCCTAGGGAATGAGCAGTTCTTC
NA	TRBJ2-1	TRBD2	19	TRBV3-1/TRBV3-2	CASSPLWGSGSVDVNEQFF	TGTGCCAGCAGCCCACTGTGGGGTAGCGGGAGTGTAGACGTGAATGAGCAGTTCTTC
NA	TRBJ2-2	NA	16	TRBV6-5	CASSYSPSSDSGELFF	TGTGCCAGCAGTTACTCGCCTAGCTCTGACTCCGGGGAGCTGTTTTTT
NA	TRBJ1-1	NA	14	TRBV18	CASSPLDTNTEAFF	TGTGCCAGCTCACCATTAGACACGAACACTGAAGCTTTCTTT
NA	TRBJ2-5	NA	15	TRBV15	CATSREGQFQETQYF	TGTGCCACCAGCAGGGAGGGACAGTTTCAAGAGACCCAGTACTTC
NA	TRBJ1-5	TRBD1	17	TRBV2	CASSEAGQGAGSQPQHF	TGTGCCAGCAGTGAAGCGGGACAGGGGGCAGGTTCTCAGCCCCAGCATTTT
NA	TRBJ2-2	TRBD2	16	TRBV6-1	CASSGGLAGATGELFF	TGTGCCAGCAGTGGAGGACTAGCGGGAGCCACCGGGGAGCTGTTTTTT
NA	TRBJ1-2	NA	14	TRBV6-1	CASSDLASFYGYTF	TGTGCCAGCAGTGACTTAGCGTCGTTCTATGGCTACACCTTC
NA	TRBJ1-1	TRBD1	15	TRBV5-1	CASSPKTGAGAEAFF	TGCGCCAGCAGCCCTAAGACAGGGGCAGGAGCTGAAGCTTTCTTT
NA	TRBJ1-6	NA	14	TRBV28	CASSSTRRNSPLHF	TGTGCCAGCAGTTCGACCCGGAGGAATTCACCCCTCCACTTT
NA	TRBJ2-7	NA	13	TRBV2	CASSEIPLSEQYF	TGTGCCAGCAGTGAAATCCCTCTCTCCGAGCAGTACTTC
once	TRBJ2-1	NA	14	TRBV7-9	CASSLATADGEQFF	TGTGCCAGCAGCTTAGCCACAGCAGATGGTGAGCAGTTCTTC
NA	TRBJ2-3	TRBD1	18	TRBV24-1	CATSDPKDRTEPIDTQYF	TGTGCCACCAGTGATCCGAAGGACAGGACTGAGCCTATTGATACGCAGTATTTT